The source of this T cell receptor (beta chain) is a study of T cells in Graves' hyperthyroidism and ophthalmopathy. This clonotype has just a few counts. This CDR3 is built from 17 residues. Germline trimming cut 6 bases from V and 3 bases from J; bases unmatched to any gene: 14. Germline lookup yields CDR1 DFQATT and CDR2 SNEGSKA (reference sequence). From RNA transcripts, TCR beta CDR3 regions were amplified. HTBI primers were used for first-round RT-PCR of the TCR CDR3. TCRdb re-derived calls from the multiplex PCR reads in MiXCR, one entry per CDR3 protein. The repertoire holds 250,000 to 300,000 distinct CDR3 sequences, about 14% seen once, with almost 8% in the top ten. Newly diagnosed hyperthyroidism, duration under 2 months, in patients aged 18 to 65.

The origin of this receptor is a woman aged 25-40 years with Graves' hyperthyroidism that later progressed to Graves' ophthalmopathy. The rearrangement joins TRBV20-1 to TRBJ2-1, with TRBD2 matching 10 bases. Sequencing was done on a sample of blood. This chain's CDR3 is CSALWLAGALGYNEQFF. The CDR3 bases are TGCAGTGCCCTTTGGCTAGCGGGAGCATTGGGCTACAATGAGCAGTTCTTC.